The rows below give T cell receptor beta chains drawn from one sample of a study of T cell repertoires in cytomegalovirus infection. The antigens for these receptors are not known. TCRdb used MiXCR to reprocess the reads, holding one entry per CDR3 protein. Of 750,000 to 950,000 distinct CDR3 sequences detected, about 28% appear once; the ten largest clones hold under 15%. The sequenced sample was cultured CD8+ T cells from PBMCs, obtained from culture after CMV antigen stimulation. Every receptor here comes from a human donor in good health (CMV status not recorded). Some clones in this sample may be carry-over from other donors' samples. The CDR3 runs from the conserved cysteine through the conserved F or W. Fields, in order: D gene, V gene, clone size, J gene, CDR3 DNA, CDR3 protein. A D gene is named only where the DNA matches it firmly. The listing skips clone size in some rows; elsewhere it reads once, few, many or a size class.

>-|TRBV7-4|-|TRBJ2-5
TGTGCCAGCAGGATGGGGATCGAGGAGACCCAGTACTTC
CASRMGIEETQYF
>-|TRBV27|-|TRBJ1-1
TGTGCCAGCAGTTCCATGGGGACCGTCAACTTT
CASSSMGTVNF
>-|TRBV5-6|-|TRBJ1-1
TGTGCCAGCAGCTTGTCGGACAGACCCACTGAAGCTTTCTTT
CASSLSDRPTEAFF
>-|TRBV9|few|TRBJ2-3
TGTGCCAGCAGCGGGGGGGCTAGACACACAGATACGCAGTATTTT
CASSGGARHTDTQYF
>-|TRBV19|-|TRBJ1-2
TGTGCCAGTAGACCTCGTTTTGAAACTAACTATGGCTACACCTTC
CASRPRFETNYGYTF
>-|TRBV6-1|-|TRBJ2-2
TGTGCCAGCAGCTCTTGGAGGGTTGCCGGGGAGCTGTTTTTT
CASSSWRVAGELFF
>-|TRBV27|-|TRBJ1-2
TGTGCCAGCAGTTTATTAGGGGCTCCTTGGGGCTACACCTTC
CASSLLGAPWGYTF
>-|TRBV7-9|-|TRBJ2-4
TGTGCCAGCAGCTTAGTAGAAGCCAAAAACATTCAGTACTTC
CASSLVEAKNIQYF
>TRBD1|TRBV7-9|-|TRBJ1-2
TGTGCCAGCAGCATCCGGACAGGGTATGGCTACACCTTC
CASSIRTGYGYTF
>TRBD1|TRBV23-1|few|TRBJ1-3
TGCGCCAGCAGCCCCTCCGGGACAGGGGGTGGAGGCTCTGGAAACACCATATATTTT
CASSPSGTGGGGSGNTIYF
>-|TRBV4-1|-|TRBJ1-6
TGCGCCAGCAGCCAAGATACGGATCTAGTGATTTCACCCCTCCACTTT
CASSQDTDLVISPLHF
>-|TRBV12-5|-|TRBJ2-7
TGTGCTAGTGGTTTGGGTGACAGTACTTCCTACGAGCAGTACTTC
CASGLGDSTSYEQYF
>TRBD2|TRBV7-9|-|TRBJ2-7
TGTGCCAGCAGCTCTTGGCGGGGGGGCGAGACCTACGAGCAGTACTTC
CASSSWRGGETYEQYF
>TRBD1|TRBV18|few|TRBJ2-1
TGTGCCAGCTCTCACAGGGGTTACGGACCGAACAATGAGCAGTTCTTC
CASSHRGYGPNNEQFF
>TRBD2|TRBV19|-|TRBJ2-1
TGTGCCAGTAGTATAGATCTCCTAGCGGGGGGATACAATGAGCAGTTCTTC
CASSIDLLAGGYNEQFF
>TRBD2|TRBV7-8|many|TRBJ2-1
TGTGCCAGCAGCCCCTTTAGCGGGGGGCCCTACAATGAGCAGTTCTTC
CASSPFSGGPYNEQFF
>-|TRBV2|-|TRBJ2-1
TGTGCCAGCCCAGGACTAATGAGGGAGGAGTTCTTC
CASPGLMREEFF
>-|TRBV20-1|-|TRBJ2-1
TGCAGTGCTAGAGAAGGTAGTGTTGAGCAGTTCTTC
CSAREGSVEQFF
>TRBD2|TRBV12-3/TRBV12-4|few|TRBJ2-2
TGTGCCAGCAGTTTGAGGAAAGGACTAGCGAGGGCCGGGGAGCTGTTTTTT
CASSLRKGLARAGELFF
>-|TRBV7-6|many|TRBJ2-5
TGTGCCAGCAGCTCGGGTCCCCGAGAGACCCAGTACTTC
CASSSGPRETQYF
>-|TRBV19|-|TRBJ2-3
TGTGCCAGTAGTATAGATGGCTACCCTCCCACAGATACGCAGTATTTT
CASSIDGYPPTDTQYF
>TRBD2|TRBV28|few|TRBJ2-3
TGTGCCAGCAGTTTATCGCGGGGGGCAACAGATACGCAGTATTTT
CASSLSRGATDTQYF
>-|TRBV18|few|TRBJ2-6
TGTGCCAGCTCCTACCCCGAGGCCAACGTCCTGACTTTC
CASSYPEANVLTF
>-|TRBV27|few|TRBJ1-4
TGTGCCAGCAGCCTCTGGGCGGAGAACGAAAAACTGTTTTTT
CASSLWAENEKLFF
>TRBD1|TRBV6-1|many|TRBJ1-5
TGTGCCAGCAGTGAAAGGGACAGGGGCAATCAGCCCCAGCATTTT
CASSERDRGNQPQHF
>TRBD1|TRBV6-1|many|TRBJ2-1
TGTGCCAGCACTAAATCCATTCAGGACAGGGGGAGCTCCTACAATGAGCAGTTCTTC
CASTKSIQDRGSSYNEQFF
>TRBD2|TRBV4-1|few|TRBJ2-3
TGCGCCAGCAGCCAATATAGCGGGGGGCCAATCACAGATACGCAGTATTTT
CASSQYSGGPITDTQYF
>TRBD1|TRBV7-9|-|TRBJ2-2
TGTGCCAGCAGCTTAGAGGTGACAGGGATGGGCACCGGGGAGCTGTTTTTT
CASSLEVTGMGTGELFF
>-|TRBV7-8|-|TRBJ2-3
TGTGCCAGCAGCTTAGCGCTGGGGGGGGGCACCACAGATACGCAGTATTTT
CASSLALGGGTTDTQYF
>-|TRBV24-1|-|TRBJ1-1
TGTGCCACCAGTGATTCTCGGACTGGCACTGAAGCTTTCTTT
CATSDSRTGTEAFF
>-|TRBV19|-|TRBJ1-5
TGTGCCAGTAGGAGGCAGGGTCGAGTAGATCAGCCCCAGCATTTT
CASRRQGRVDQPQHF
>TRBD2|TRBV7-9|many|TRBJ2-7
TGTGCCAGCAGCTTAACAATCATGCTAGGACTAGCGAGTTCCTACGAGCAGTACTTC
CASSLTIMLGLASSYEQYF
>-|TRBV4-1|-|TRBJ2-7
TGCGCCAGCAGCCAAGATGACAGTGGATACGAGCAGTACTTC
CASSQDDSGYEQYF
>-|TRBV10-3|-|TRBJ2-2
TGTGCCATCAGTATAGCGAAGAACACCGGGGAGCTGTTTTTT
CAISIAKNTGELFF
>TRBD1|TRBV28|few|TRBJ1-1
TGTGCCAGCAGCCCCGCCGGGACAGGGGGCTATAGCACTGAAGCTTTCTTT
CASSPAGTGGYSTEAFF
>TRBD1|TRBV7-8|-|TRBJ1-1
TGTGCCAGCAGCAGCTGGACAGGGGAGGGTGAAGCTTTCTTT
CASSSWTGEGEAFF
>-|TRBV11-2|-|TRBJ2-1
TGTGCCAGCAGCCGAATAAACTTTCGCAATGAGCAGTTCTTC
CASSRINFRNEQFF
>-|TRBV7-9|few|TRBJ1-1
TGTGCCAGCAGCTTCGCGGACACTGAAGCTTTCTTT
CASSFADTEAFF
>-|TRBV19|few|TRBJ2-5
TGTGCCAGTAGTATAAACGGCCTAGGTGGGAAGACCCAGTACTTC
CASSINGLGGKTQYF
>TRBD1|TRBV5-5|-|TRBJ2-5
TGTGCCAGCAGCTTGGAATTTTCTGGCAGGGGGCGAGGAGAGACCCAGTACTTC
CASSLEFSGRGRGETQYF
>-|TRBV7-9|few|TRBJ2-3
TGTGCCAGCAGCTTAGCAGTGACGGAAGGAGATACGCAGTATTTT
CASSLAVTEGDTQYF
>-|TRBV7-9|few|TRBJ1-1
TGTGCCAGCACCTATATATTGGGCCCGTCGGGCACTGAAGCTTTCTTT
CASTYILGPSGTEAFF
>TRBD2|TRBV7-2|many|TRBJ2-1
TGTGCCAGCAGCCCCTACAGAGCCAAGCGGGGGGGTAGTGAGCAGTTCTTC
CASSPYRAKRGGSEQFF
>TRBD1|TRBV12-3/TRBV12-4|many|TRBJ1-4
TGTGCCAGCAGTTTCGCGACCGCAGGGGGCATTGAAAAACTGTTTTTT
CASSFATAGGIEKLFF
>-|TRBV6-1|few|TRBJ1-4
TGTGCCAGCAGTGAAGGGGGGAGGGTCCCTCGCGGTGAAAAACTGTTTTTT
CASSEGGRVPRGEKLFF
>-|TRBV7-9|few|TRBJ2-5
TGTGCCAGCAGCCACGTGGTGGGAACCCCCCAAGAGACCCAGTACTTC
CASSHVVGTPQETQYF
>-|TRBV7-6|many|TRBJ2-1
TGTGCCAGCAGCTTAGCGGAGGAGGGGGCGAACGGCAATGAGCAGTTCTTC
CASSLAEEGANGNEQFF
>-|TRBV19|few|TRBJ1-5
TGTGCCAGTAGTACTACCATACAGATTTATAGCAATCAGCCCCAGCATTTT
CASSTTIQIYSNQPQHF
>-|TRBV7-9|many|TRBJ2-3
TGTGCCAGCAGCCCCAGCGTCCGAGCGGGCAAGAACTCAGATACGCAGTATTTT
CASSPSVRAGKNSDTQYF
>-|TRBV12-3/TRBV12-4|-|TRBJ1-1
TGTGCCAGCAGTTTTTGGGTTCCCGGGGCAGAGGACACTGAAGCTTTCTTT
CASSFWVPGAEDTEAFF
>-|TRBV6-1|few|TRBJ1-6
TGTGCCAGCAGTGAAGATCTCATCGGAACCAATTCACCCCTCCACTTT
CASSEDLIGTNSPLHF
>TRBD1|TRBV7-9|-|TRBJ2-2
TGTGCCAGCAGCTTCCGGGACAGGGGATTTGGGGACACCGGGGAGCTGTTTTTT
CASSFRDRGFGDTGELFF
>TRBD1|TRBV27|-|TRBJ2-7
TGTGCCAGCAGTCCAACCCGGACAGGGAGGTACGAGCAGTACTTC
CASSPTRTGRYEQYF
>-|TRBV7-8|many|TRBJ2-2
TGTGCCAGCAGCTTCCACCCCCAGGGACAGAACACCGGGGAGCTGTTTTTT
CASSFHPQGQNTGELFF
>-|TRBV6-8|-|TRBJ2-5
TGTGCCAGCAGTTACGGTCTGGAAGGACAAGAGACCCAGTACTTC
CASSYGLEGQETQYF
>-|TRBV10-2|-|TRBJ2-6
TGCGCCAGCAGCCTGGACCTTAGCTCTGGGGCCAACGTCCTGACTTTC
CASSLDLSSGANVLTF
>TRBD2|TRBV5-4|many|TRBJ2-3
TGTGCCAGCAGCTTGTGGACTAGCGGCACAGATACGCAGTATTTT
CASSLWTSGTDTQYF